Listed below are T cell receptor beta chains from one sample, sequenced in a study of PD-L1 blockade in urothelial cancer. Method: immunoSEQ multiplex PCR; TCRdb's copy keeps in-frame clones and lacks some. Altogether under 25,000 clones are present, 82% being singletons, with the ten largest covering 1.6%. The sequencing here drew on PBMCs, taken around atezolizumab (anti-PD-L1) treatment. The origin of the receptors is a man aged 65-85 years with urothelial cancer. Both conserved end residues are part of each CDR3. A D gene is named only where the DNA matches it firmly. Size values are once, few and many counts, or a class for expanded clones, and some rows have none.

d_call j_call clone_size v_call cdr3_nt cdr3_aa
TRBD1 TRBJ1-3 - TRBV4-1 TGCGCCAGCAGCCATCCCGGACAGGGGAGACCTGGAAACACCATATATTTT CASSHPGQGRPGNTIYF
TRBD1 TRBJ1-2 - TRBV25-1 TGTGCCAGCAGTGAGGACAGGTCTAACTATGGCTACACCTTC CASSEDRSNYGYTF
- TRBJ1-1 - TRBV5-1 TGCGCCAGCAGCAGGCAGGGGAACACTGAAGCTTTCTTT CASSRQGNTEAFF
- TRBJ1-2 - TRBV28 TGTGCCAGCAGTTACGGACAAGGCTATGGCTACACCTTC CASSYGQGYGYTF
- TRBJ1-2 - TRBV7-8 TGTGCCAGCAGCTTAAGGACAGCGAACTATGGCTACACCTTC CASSLRTANYGYTF
TRBD2 TRBJ2-5 once TRBV7-3 TGTGCCAGCAGCTTAAGCGGGAGGGCGGAGACCCAGTACTTC CASSLSGRAETQYF
- TRBJ1-2 - TRBV7-2 TGTGCCAGCAGCCTAGGGGGGGATTCTGCACGCTACACCTTC CASSLGGDSARYTF
- TRBJ2-7 - TRBV11-2 TGTGCCAGCAGCTTAGAGTCAGGTTCCCAACAGTACTTC CASSLESGSQQYF
- TRBJ2-3 - TRBV6-5 TGTGCCAGCAGTTACAGTTACAGCCTACACACAGATACGCAGTATTTT CASSYSYSLHTDTQYF
- TRBJ2-7 - TRBV2 TGTGCCAGCAGTGAGTGGCAGCAAGGGGCCTACGAGCAGTACTTC CASSEWQQGAYEQYF
- TRBJ1-2 - TRBV11-3 TGTGCCAGCAGCCCCGGAGCTAACTATGGCTACACCTTC CASSPGANYGYTF
TRBD1 TRBJ1-6 - TRBV4-2 TGTGCCAGCAGCCAAAACCGGGACAGGGGGCTCTCACCCCTCCACTTT CASSQNRDRGLSPLHF
- TRBJ2-1 - TRBV29-1 TGCAGCGTTGAACCTGGACTATCCAACTACAATGAGCAGTTCTTC CSVEPGLSNYNEQFF
TRBD2 TRBJ2-3 - TRBV5-1 TGCGCCAGCAGCCTAGGACTAGCTCCAGATACGCAGTATTTT CASSLGLAPDTQYF
TRBD1 TRBJ2-7 - TRBV28 TGTGCCAGCAGCGCGACGACAGGGGGGACCTACGAGCAGTACTTC CASSATTGGTYEQYF
- TRBJ2-2 few TRBV7-6 TGTGCCAGCAGACAGGGTGTGGACACCGGGGAGCTGTTTTTT CASRQGVDTGELFF
TRBD2 TRBJ2-2 - TRBV7-3 TGTGCCAGCAGCCCGGCTAGCGGGAGAACCGCCGGGGAGCTGTTTTTT CASSPASGRTAGELFF
TRBD2 TRBJ2-1 - TRBV10-3 TGTGCCATCAGTGAGTTCACTAGCGGGGCCTACAATGAGCAGTTCTTC CAISEFTSGAYNEQFF
TRBD2 TRBJ2-1 few TRBV5-8 TGTGCCAGCAGCTTGACTAGCGGGAGGAGAGTGAATGAGCAGTTCTTC CASSLTSGRRVNEQFF
TRBD2 TRBJ2-3 - TRBV10-1 TGCGCCAGCAGTGAGGGGACTAGCGGTAGCACAGATACGCAGTATTTT CASSEGTSGSTDTQYF
- TRBJ2-7 once TRBV5-1 TGCGCCAGCAGCGTGTCCACCGGGACCTACGAGCAGTACTTC CASSVSTGTYEQYF
- TRBJ2-3 - TRBV5-1 TGCGCCAGCAGCCTCCCTAGCTCCTCAGCAGATACGCAGTATTTT CASSLPSSSADTQYF
TRBD2 TRBJ2-7 - TRBV16 TGTGCCAGCAGCCAATCCCCTAGCGGGGGAGACTACGAGCAGTACTTC CASSQSPSGGDYEQYF
- TRBJ2-1 - TRBV5-5 TGTGCCAGCAGCCTTGACGGACTGGGGGGCAATGAGCAGTTCTTC CASSLDGLGGNEQFF
- TRBJ2-7 - TRBV28 TGTGCCAGCAGTACACGATCGGGTGCCTACGAGCAGTACTTC CASSTRSGAYEQYF
TRBD1 TRBJ1-5 - TRBV7-8 TGTGCCAGCAGCTCCAGGGGGAACAATCAGCCCCAGCATTTT CASSSRGNNQPQHF
TRBD2 TRBJ2-1 - TRBV28 TGTGCCACAGGCGGGAGGAGGAGGCGCTCCTACAATGAGCAGTTCTTC CATGGRRRRSYNEQFF
- TRBJ1-5 - TRBV6-6 TGTGCCACAACGTCGGCGGGCAATCAGCCCCAGCATTTT CATTSAGNQPQHF
- TRBJ1-5 - TRBV28 TGTGCCAGCAGTTTGCGACAGGTTAATCAGCCCCAGCATTTT CASSLRQVNQPQHF
- TRBJ1-1 - TRBV6-6 TGTGCCAGCAGCTTCCCGGGAGGTGAGAACACTGAAGCTTTCTTT CASSFPGGENTEAFF
- TRBJ1-4 - TRBV5-1 TGCGCCAGCAGCTTGTCGACAGGCACTAATGAAAAACTGTTTTTT CASSLSTGTNEKLFF
TRBD2 TRBJ2-3 - TRBV7-6 TGTGCCAGCAGCCTTTGGGGGCGGGAGGGCCAAGATACGCAGTATTTT CASSLWGREGQDTQYF
TRBD1 TRBJ1-1 once TRBV7-8 TGTGCCAGCAGCTTTCGTTCCGGGACAGCCGCTTCGAGAGAGTGGAACACTGAAGCTTTCTTT CASSFRSGTAASREWNTEAFF
TRBD2 TRBJ2-1 - TRBV4-1 TGCGCCAGCAGCCAAGATCGGACTAGACGGTCCAATGAGCAGTTCTTC CASSQDRTRRSNEQFF
- TRBJ2-1 - TRBV13 TGTGCCAGCAGCCCGCGGCTAGCGAAGAATGAGCAGTTCTTC CASSPRLAKNEQFF
TRBD1 TRBJ1-1 - TRBV6-5 TGTGCCAGCAGGACCTCGACAGGGGGCGGCACTGAAGCTTTCTTT CASRTSTGGGTEAFF
TRBD2 TRBJ2-5 - TRBV4-3 TGCGCCAGCAGCCAGTCTGGCGGGAGTGAGACCCAGTACTTC CASSQSGGSETQYF
TRBD2 TRBJ2-1 - TRBV9 TGTGCCAGCAGTCATAGCGGGAGGGGCAATGAGCAGTTCTTC CASSHSGRGNEQFF
TRBD2 TRBJ2-1 - TRBV6-4 TGTGCCAGCAGTGACGAGCGGGAAGATGAGCAGTTCTTC CASSDEREDEQFF
TRBD1 TRBJ1-1 few TRBV2 TGTGCCAGAAGCGTAAATAGGGGGCTGAACACTGAAGCTTTCTTT CARSVNRGLNTEAFF
- TRBJ2-7 - TRBV5-6 TGTGCCAGCAGCTTGGCGGAGGGGGGGATTTACGAGCAGTACTTC CASSLAEGGIYEQYF
TRBD1 TRBJ1-3 once TRBV7-2 TGTGCCAGCAGCAAGGACAGGGAAAACACCATATATTTT CASSKDRENTIYF
- TRBJ1-5 once TRBV2 TGTGCCAGCAGTGAGGAAGGGGGTAGGTATCAGCCCCAGCATTTT CASSEEGGRYQPQHF
- TRBJ2-5 - TRBV7-3 TGTGCCAGCAGCTTAGGAGGGTTAGAGACCCAGTACTTC CASSLGGLETQYF
- TRBJ1-2 - TRBV5-5 TGTGCCAGCAGCTTGATGGACAACAACTATGGCTACACCTTC CASSLMDNNYGYTF
TRBD2 TRBJ2-7 - TRBV28 TGTGCCAGCAGTTTTTCCCTCCGACTAGCGAGTTCCTACGAGCAGTACTTC CASSFSLRLASSYEQYF
- TRBJ1-1 - TRBV7-2 TGTGCCAGCAGCCCCTATGGGAGAATGAACACTGAAGCTTTCTTT CASSPYGRMNTEAFF
TRBD2 TRBJ2-4 - TRBV7-2 TGTGCCAGCAGCTTGTGGCTAGCGGGAGGCGACATTCAGTACTTC CASSLWLAGGDIQYF
- TRBJ2-3 - TRBV19 TGTGCCAGTAGTACTCGGACAGCTAGCACAGATACGCAGTATTTT CASSTRTASTDTQYF